Listed here is a single T cell receptor (beta chain). The antigen is not known. These donors counted as nominally healthy when sampled, but unrecorded immune exposures were likely. The data were taken from a study of cytomegalovirus exposure and HLA in healthy donors. CDR1 is SQVTM, CDR2 ANQGSEA, per germline. V gave up 4 bases and J gave up 0 bases, with 10 bases separating them. This CDR3 region has 13 residues. PCR was performed using 60 Vbeta and 13 Jbeta primers. Measured with immunoSEQ multiplex PCR; TCRdb has only the in-frame clones, and not every one. This sample has under 200,000 clones; less than 90% occur once, and the top ten carry roughly 6.2%. Study-level points and caveats: In a later analysis, an Asian-associated ancestry cluster reportedly showed fewer N-insertions than the roughly 700-donor mean. Sequence variants that were highly shared formed a cluster that was likely a sequencing artifact. 87-base-pair reads could not separate some V segments, including TRBV6-2 and TRBV6-3.

This rearrangement joins TRBV29-1 to TRBJ2-7; D remains unclear. Sequenced: PBMCs. This clonotype was obtained from a male donor in good health and CMV-seropositive. CDR3 protein: CSVGGITSYEQYF. Here the CDR3 DNA reads TGCAGCGTTGGCGGAATAACCTCCTACGAGCAGTACTTC.